Listed below are T cell receptor beta chains from one sample, sequenced in a study of blood T cell repertoires in COVID-19. Libraries were prepared by immunoSEQ multiplex PCR; TCRdb keeps only in-frame clonotypes and omits some of them. The profile shows around 130,000 clones, approximately 84% of them singletons. Sequenced input: peripheral blood. All receptors derive from a woman older than 75 with acute or convalescent COVID-19. The CDR3 runs from the conserved cysteine through the conserved F or W. Some rows have no size entry. The others give once, few or many, or a class for an expanded clone.

J	size	V	CDR3
TRBJ1-2	NA	TRBV3-1/TRBV3-2	CASSQQTGRLNYGYTF
TRBJ2-5	NA	TRBV7-9	CASLPGLPQKETQYF
TRBJ2-7	NA	TRBV4-3	CASSQDRMVAGSTYEQYF
TRBJ1-3	NA	TRBV4-3	CASSQGGGPGNTIYF
TRBJ1-5	NA	TRBV30	CAWSMGAQPQHF
TRBJ2-7	NA	TRBV7-9	CASSLSWRGAMDEQYF
TRBJ1-2	NA	TRBV30	CAYTRDRGRSGYTF
TRBJ1-6	NA	TRBV2	CASRRRAGNNSPLHF
TRBJ1-6	once	TRBV19	CASSTVGQGNSPLHF
TRBJ2-1	NA	TRBV6-7	CASSYSSSGLAGGKLHNEQFF
TRBJ1-6	few	TRBV6-6	CASSYQQGRPLHF
TRBJ2-7	NA	TRBV12-2	CASRLEGGQNYYEQYF
TRBJ2-7	NA	TRBV5-4	CASSRPGDEQYF
TRBJ2-7	NA	TRBV2	CASRRGQALSSYEQYF
TRBJ2-1	NA	TRBV9	CASSVGGQENNEQFF
TRBJ2-1	few	TRBV12-3/TRBV12-4	CASSSGTVDEQFF
TRBJ2-5	NA	TRBV5-8	CASSRQGAQETQYF
TRBJ1-2	NA	TRBV5-1	CASSLAPIGGLPNYGYTF
TRBJ1-3	NA	TRBV5-5	CASSRGQVSGNTIYF
TRBJ1-3	NA	TRBV7-8	CASRYYGTGNSGNTIYF
TRBJ1-4	NA	TRBV21-1	CASSAPVIDRGRDEKLFF
TRBJ1-5	few	TRBV9	CASSVGVEGAGQPQHF